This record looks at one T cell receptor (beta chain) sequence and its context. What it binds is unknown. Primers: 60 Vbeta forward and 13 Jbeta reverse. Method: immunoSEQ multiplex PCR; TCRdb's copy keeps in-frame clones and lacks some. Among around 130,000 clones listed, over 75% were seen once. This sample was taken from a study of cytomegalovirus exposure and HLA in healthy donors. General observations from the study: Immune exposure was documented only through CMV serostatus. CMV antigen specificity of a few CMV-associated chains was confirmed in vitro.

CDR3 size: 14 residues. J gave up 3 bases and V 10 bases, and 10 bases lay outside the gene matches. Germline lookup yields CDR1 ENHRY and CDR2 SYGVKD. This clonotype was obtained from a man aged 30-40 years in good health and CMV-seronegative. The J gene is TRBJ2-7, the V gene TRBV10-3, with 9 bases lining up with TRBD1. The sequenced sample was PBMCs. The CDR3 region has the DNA TGTGCCAGCAGAGGGACAGGGAACGACTACGAGCAGTACTTC. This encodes CASRGTGNDYEQYF.